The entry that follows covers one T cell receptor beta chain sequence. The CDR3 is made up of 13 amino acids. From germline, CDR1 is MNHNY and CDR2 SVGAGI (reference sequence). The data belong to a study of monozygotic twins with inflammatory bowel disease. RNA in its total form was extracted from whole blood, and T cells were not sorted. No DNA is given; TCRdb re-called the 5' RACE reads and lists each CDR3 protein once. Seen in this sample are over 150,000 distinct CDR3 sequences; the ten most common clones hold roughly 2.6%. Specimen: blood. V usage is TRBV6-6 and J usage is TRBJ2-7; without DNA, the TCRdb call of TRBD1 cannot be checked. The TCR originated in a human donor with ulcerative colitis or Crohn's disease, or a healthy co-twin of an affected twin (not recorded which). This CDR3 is CASSSPPGYEQYF.